The 31 T cell receptor beta chains in this list originate from one sample, sequenced in a study of molecular identifiers for immune sequencing clone quantification. Using its own MiXCR run on the PCR reads, TCRdb lists one record per CDR3 protein. The table includes tens of thousands of distinct CDR3 sequences, 18% detected once. What was sequenced was naive CD8+ T cells from blood, with Jurkat cell RNA spiked in. Subset meaning: FACS-sorted CD8+CD4-CCR7+CD45RA+ naive T cells. Receptors were obtained from a human donor in good health. Some libraries in this study had Jurkat cell RNA spiked in.

This clonotype occurred many times. The chain has TRBV27 and TRBJ2-3; 11 bases align to TRBD1. Germline CDR1 is MNHEY and CDR2 is SMNVEV (reference sequence). With 4 bases clipped from V and 2 bases from J, the junction kept 5 bases outside the gene matches. The CDR3 is made up of 16 amino acids. The CDR3: CASSSGTGGFTDTQYF. In DNA, the CDR3 is TGTGCCAGCAGTTCCGGGACAGGGGGGTTCACAGATACGCAGTATTTT.

In its sample, this clonotype was seen many times. The chain links TRBV7-8 to TRBJ1-5; no firm D call. There are 13 residues in the CDR3. Trimming stripped 4 bases from V and 7 bases from J, with 11 bases between. The germline V gene encodes CDR1 SGHVS and CDR2 FQNEAQ. The CDR3 DNA is TGTGCCAGCAGCTCTCCGGGCCACCAGCCCCAGCATTTT. This gives the protein CASSSPGHQPQHF.

This sequence joins TRBV25-1 and TRBJ1-1; perhaps TRBD1 as D (6 bases). Germline V gives CDR1 MGHDK, CDR2 SYGVNS. The CDR3 has 16 residues. Deletions cut 1 base from V and 6 bases from J, with 18 bases between. The CDR3 coding sequence is TGTGCCAGCAGTGAATTGGTAGGGGGGCCCCCATCTGAAGCTTTCTTT. Translation: CASSELVGGPPSEAFF.

This clonotype has a count of ten or more. The chain employs TRBV4-1 and TRBJ2-7; 9 bases fit TRBD1. Germline-derived CDR1 and CDR2 are MGHRA and YSYEKL. CDR3 size: 15 residues. V lost 4 bases and J lost 2; bases outside the gene matches: 6. CDR3 sequence reads: CASSLRGQGPYEQYF. CDR3 coding DNA: TGCGCCAGCAGCCTCAGGGGACAGGGACCCTACGAGCAGTACTTC.

About this clonotype: Since a much larger clone is just one base distant, this may be a read error. The gene calls are TRBV7-6 and TRBJ2-7; 8 bases align to TRBD2. Germline-derived CDR1 and CDR2 are SGHVS and FNYEAQ. J gave up 5 bases and V 5 bases, and 11 bases lay outside the gene matches. This CDR3 region has 15 residues. The CDR3 DNA reads as TGTGCCAGCAGCCCCTATGAGCAAGCGGGAGACGAGCAGTACTTC. This sequence encodes CASSPYEQAGDEQYF.

Comment on this clonotype: A much larger clone lies one base from this, so it may be a read error. The V gene is TRBV9, the J gene TRBJ1-5; the D is unclear. The V and J ends lost 3 bases and 4 bases respectively, with 11 bases between them. Germline-derived CDR1 and CDR2 are SGDLS and YYNGEE. The CDR3 loop spans 14 amino acids. The CDR3 is CASSAEFLNQPQHF. CDR3 bases: TGTGCCAGCAGCGCGGAGTTCCTAAATCAGCCCCAGCATTTT.

At least ten counts were recorded for this clonotype. This chain connects TRBV19 to TRBJ2-1; possibly TRBD1 for D (5 bases). The CDR3 runs 13 residues. Germline V CDR1 and CDR2: LNHDA, SQIVND (reference sequence). V lost 1 base and J lost 8, with 9 bases in between. CDR3 residues: CASSIVSRDEQFF. The DNA of the CDR3 is TGTGCCAGTAGTATAGTTTCCAGGGATGAGCAGTTCTTC.

This clonotype was detected only a few times. The chain has TRBV6-5 and TRBJ1-5; TRBD1 might be the D (5 bases). Trimming removed 6 bases at V and 0 bases at J, with 12 bases between. Germline V gene lookup returns CDR1 MNHEY and CDR2 SVGAGI. CDR3 size: 15 residues. CDR3 protein: CASRPGRNSNQPQHF. CDR3 DNA: TGTGCCAGCAGGCCGGGACGCAATAGCAATCAGCCCCAGCATTTT.

The rearrangement joins TRBV10-1 to TRBJ2-5; 8 nucleotides agree with TRBD2. This CDR3 is 15 amino acids long. Per germline, CDR1 WNHNN and CDR2 SYGVQD (reference sequence). V lost 10 bases, J lost 4 bases, and 14 bases stayed unmatched. CDR3 amino acids: CATLRGGRDRETQYF. As DNA, the CDR3 is TGCGCCACTCTTCGGGGGGGGCGTGATCGAGAGACCCAGTACTTC.

This clonotype has only a few counts. The chain couples TRBV27 to TRBJ2-3; a weak D match, TRBD2 (5 bases). The CDR3 runs to 17 residues. Trimming cost V 6 bases and J 2 bases, with 21 bases left between them. Looked up from germline, CDR1 is MNHEY and CDR2 is SMNVEV (reference sequence). CDR3 sequence (DNA): TGTGCCAGCAGCATTATCGGTTTTGAGGGATTCACAGATACGCAGTATTTT. It codes for CASSIIGFEGFTDTQYF.

This clonotype was found many times. This chain uses TRBV25-1 with TRBJ1-5; a possible D gene is TRBD1 (5 bases). V lost 1 base and J lost 6, with 10 bases in between. CDR1 is MGHDK and CDR2 is SYGVNS in the germline V gene. There are 14 residues in the CDR3. CDR3 bases: TGTGCCAGCAGTGAATTTAGGGACGGTCAGCCCCAGCATTTT. Its translation: CASSEFRDGQPQHF.

This clonotype appeared many times. This sequence joins TRBV27 and TRBJ2-7, with 7 nucleotides matching TRBD1. Germline-derived CDR1 and CDR2 are MNHEY and SMNVEV (reference sequence). The CDR3 covers 13 residues. The trim removed 8 bases at V and 3 bases at J, leaving 7 bases unmatched. The CDR3 coding sequence is TGTGCCAGCCGAAGACAGGGAATCTACGAGCAGTACTTC. As protein: CASRRQGIYEQYF.

Notes on this clonotype: A much larger clone is a single base away; this may be a read error. The V and J genes are TRBV11-2 and TRBJ1-1; no reliable D call. Between the trimmed V and J ends, which lost 2 bases and 1 base, there was a span of 5 bases. Germline V gives CDR1 SGHAT, CDR2 FQNNGV. CDR3 size: 13 residues. CDR3 region: CASSLYANTEAFF. CDR3 sequence (DNA): TGTGCCAGCAGCTTATACGCGAACACTGAAGCTTTCTTT.

As to this clonotype: Compared with germline, one end of the junction differs, possibly owing to a read error. The chain couples TRBV12-3 or TRBV12-4 to TRBJ2-7, with D maybe TRBD2 (5 bases). The CDR3 loop spans 14 amino acids. In nucleotides, the CDR3 is TGTGCCAGCAGTTTCCAAGCGGCCGCCTACGGGCAGTACTTC. It specifies CASSFQAAAYGQYF.

In this sample, this clonotype turned up once. The rearrangement joins TRBV19 to TRBJ1-2; 8 positions match TRBD1. Unmatched junction bases numbered 8, after V lost 7 bases and J lost 4 bases. The CDR3 covers 14 residues. Germline V gives CDR1 LNHDA, CDR2 SQIVND (reference sequence). Written as DNA, the CDR3 is TGTGCCAGTATCTCCGGGACAGGCGGCTATGGCTACACCTTC. Its protein is CASISGTGGYGYTF.

This clonotype occurred many times. This CDR3 reads CASSYTPAGDWDTQYF. In DNA form, the CDR3 reads TGTGCCAGCAGTTACACCCCAGCGGGAGATTGGGATACGCAGTATTTT. The gene calls are TRBV6-2 or TRBV6-3 and TRBJ2-3; 8 bases match TRBD2. V was clipped by 2 bases and J by 6 bases; unmatched bases: 10. The CDR3 totals 16 residues. CDR1 is MNHEY, CDR2 SVGEGT, per germline.

This clonotype was seen a single time. This may come from a read error, since a much larger clone is one base off. The chain couples TRBV2 to TRBJ2-5, with D uncertain. The CDR3 is made up of 14 amino acids. CDR1 is SNHLY and CDR2 is FYNNEI in the germline V gene. Between the trimmed V and J ends, which lost 8 bases and 0 bases, there was a span of 13 bases. CDR3 sequence (DNA): TGTGCCAGCGGTGTGGCCTACAACCAAGAGACCCAGTACTTC. It encodes CASGVAYNQETQYF.

Many counts were recorded for this clonotype. This chain links TRBV4-1 with TRBJ2-2; 11 bases align to TRBD2. The CDR3 extends over 16 amino acids. With 0 bases clipped from V and 4 bases from J, the junction kept 1 base outside the gene matches. Germline CDR1 MGHRA, CDR2 YSYEKL. CDR3 in amino acids: CASSQEGTSGTGELFF. The CDR3 DNA is TGCGCCAGCAGCCAAGAGGGGACTAGCGGCACCGGGGAGCTGTTTTTT.

The sample holds many counts of this clonotype. This chain joins TRBV29-1 and TRBJ2-1; TRBD2 agrees at 9 bases. J was trimmed by 3 bases and V by 4 bases; bases with no gene match: 1. In germline, CDR1 is SQVTM, CDR2 ANQGSEA. The CDR3 has 13 amino acids. The CDR3 nucleotides are TGCAGCGTTGGGACTAGCGACTACAATGAGCAGTTCTTC. It yields the protein CSVGTSDYNEQFF.

Regarding this clonotype: This sequence may be a read error, since a much larger clone differs from it by one base. V gene TRBV10-3 combines with J gene TRBJ2-7; TRBD2 aligns across 8 bases. Germline loops: CDR1 ENHRY, CDR2 SYGVKD. The V segment lost 10 bases and the J segment 0 bases; nucleotides outside the gene matches: 5. The CDR3 sequence is 13 residues long. The CDR3 loop is CATGGDNSYEQYF. In nucleotides, the CDR3 is TGTGCCACGGGGGGGGACAACTCCTACGAGCAGTACTTC.

A few counts support this clonotype. The chain has TRBV20-1 and TRBJ2-1; 7 bases are a match to TRBD1. This CDR3 comprises 14 residues. Germline assignment: CDR1 DFQATT and CDR2 SNEGSKA (reference sequence). With 6 bases clipped from V and 0 bases from J, the junction kept 5 bases outside the gene matches. The DNA of the CDR3 is TGCAGTGCCGCAACAGGGGACTCCTACAATGAGCAGTTCTTC. As protein: CSAATGDSYNEQFF.

The rearrangement uses TRBV7-8 and TRBJ2-7; D is perhaps TRBD1 (6 bases). Trimming cost V 0 bases and J 4 bases, with 13 bases left between them. CDR1 and CDR2 (germline): SGHVS, FQNEAQ. This CDR3 is built from 15 residues. CDR3 DNA: TGTGCCAGCAGCTTAGCCTCAGGGGTGGTGTACGAGCAGTACTTC. Amino acids: CASSLASGVVYEQYF.

This chain joins TRBV7-9 and TRBJ1-2; D ambiguous. Trimming removed 1 base from V and 6 bases from J, with 9 bases in between. From germline, CDR1 is SEHNR and CDR2 FQNEAQ (reference sequence). The CDR3 consists of 13 residues. CDR3 bases: TGTGCCAGCAGCTTAGGGGGAGTCCATGGCTACACCTTC. Its translation: CASSLGGVHGYTF.

This clonotype was seen repeatedly, ten times or more. The chain joins TRBV5-1 to TRBJ2-3; TRBD1 agrees at 7 bases. Germline CDR1 SGHRS, CDR2 YFSETQ. J lost 4 bases, V lost 0 bases, and 2 bases had no gene match. This CDR3 has 14 residues. CDR3 residues: CASSLVQGADTQYF. The CDR3 bases are TGCGCCAGCAGCTTGGTTCAGGGGGCAGATACGCAGTATTTT.

This clonotype showed up many times. The V gene is TRBV29-1, the J gene TRBJ1-3, with TRBD1 matching over 10 bases. CDR1 is SQVTM and CDR2 is ANQGSEA in the germline V gene. CDR3 size: 14 residues. Germline trimming cut 6 bases from V and 4 bases from J; bases unmatched to any gene: 6. The CDR3 nucleotides read TGCAGCGTGACAGGGGGCGAAAGCGGAAACACCATATATTTT. It encodes CSVTGGESGNTIYF.

This clonotype was seen only a few times. The chain employs TRBV25-1 and TRBJ2-1; 9 bases line up with TRBD1. The CDR3 is 14 residues long. The junction had 2 bases not matched to a gene; V was cut back by 5 bases and J by 3 bases. Looked up from germline, CDR1 is MGHDK and CDR2 is SYGVNS. CDR3 sequence (DNA): TGTGCCAGCAGTCGGACAGGGGTCTACAATGAGCAGTTCTTC. Translating it yields CASSRTGVYNEQFF.

In the case of this clonotype: One junction end does not reproduce the germline sequence, and a read error may be involved. The V and J genes are TRBV29-1 and TRBJ2-3; D possibly matches TRBD1 or TRBD2 (6 bases each). The CDR3 runs 15 residues. Germline lookup yields CDR1 SQVTM and CDR2 ANQGSEA. DNA of the CDR3: TGCAGTGTTGGTTTGAGGGGGGCAAACACAGATACGCAGTATTTT. This sequence encodes CSVGLRGANTDTQYF.

This clonotype appeared a single time. A much larger clone differs by one base, so this may be a read error. This rearrangement joins TRBV6-6 to TRBJ2-7; 9 bases agree with TRBD2. This CDR3 comprises 15 residues. The germline gives CDR1 MNHNY, CDR2 SVGAGI (reference sequence). In nucleotides, the CDR3 is TGTGCCAGCAGTTCGGTGGGACTAGCCGGAGTCGAGCAGTGCTTC. Its protein is CASSSVGLAGVEQCF.

This clonotype was seen at least ten times. The gene calls are TRBV27 and TRBJ2-5; possible D gene TRBD2, 6 bases. The CDR3 is made up of 17 amino acids. Per germline, CDR1 MNHEY and CDR2 SMNVEV (reference sequence). The V end lost 1 base, the J end lost 0 bases, and 15 bases lay between the germline ends. Written as DNA, the CDR3 is TGTGCCAGCAGTTTATACTCGGGGGTCGGGGACCAAGAGACCCAGTACTTC. This codes for CASSLYSGVGDQETQYF.

This clonotype was recorded only once. An end of the junction does not agree with germline; a read error may underlie this. CDR3 in DNA: TGTGCCAGCAGCTTCGAACTAAACCCCTACGAGCAGTACTTC. It is translated as CASSFELNPYEQYF. The gene calls are TRBV5-3 and TRBJ2-7, with D uncertain. TRBV5-3 is labeled an ORF, and its function is uncertain. The CDR3 is 14 amino acids.

This clonotype was found many times. The chain uses TRBV6-2 or TRBV6-3 and TRBJ2-2; D is uncertain. The V gene's germline CDR1 is MNHEY and CDR2 SVGEGT. This CDR3 spans 11 amino acids. Trimming cost V 6 bases and J 3 bases, with 2 bases left between them. DNA for the CDR3: TGTGCCAGCAGGGACACCGGGGAGCTGTTTTTT. Translating gives CASRDTGELFF.